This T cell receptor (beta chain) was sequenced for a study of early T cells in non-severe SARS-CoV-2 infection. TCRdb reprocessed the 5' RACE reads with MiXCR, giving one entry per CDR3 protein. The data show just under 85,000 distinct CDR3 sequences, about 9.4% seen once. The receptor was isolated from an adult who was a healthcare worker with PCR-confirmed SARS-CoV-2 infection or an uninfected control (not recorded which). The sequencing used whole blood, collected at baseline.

CDR3 bases: TGTGCCAGCTCACCATCAGGGGCCCGGGATCAGCCCCAGCATTTT. This sequence encodes CASSPSGARDQPQHF. The chain uses TRBV18 and TRBJ1-5; tentative D call: TRBD1 (6 bases). Per the germline V gene, CDR1 is KGHSH and CDR2 is LQKENI. V was cut by 2 bases and J by 5 bases, with 13 bases left in between. The CDR3 runs 15 residues.